What follows are 18 T cell receptor beta chains derived from one specimen sequenced in a study of cytomegalovirus exposure and HLA in healthy donors. PCR employed 60 Vbeta and 13 Jbeta primers. Only in-frame clones appear in the TCRdb table, and some are missing; sequencing was by immunoSEQ multiplex PCR. The table lists tens of thousands of clones, roughly four fifths of them singletons. Sequencing was carried out using PBMCs. These receptors all stem from a man aged 50-60 years in good health and CMV-seronegative.

The rearrangement joins TRBV15 to TRBJ1-6; unclear D gene. The V and J ends lost 9 bases and 4 bases respectively, with 10 bases between them. This CDR3 is built from 13 residues. Per the germline V gene, CDR1 is LNHNV and CDR2 is YYDKDF (reference sequence). CDR3 nucleotides: TGTGCCACTCAGGCCAAATATAATTCACCCCTCCACTTT. Translated: CATQAKYNSPLHF.

CDR3 residues: CASSHQPGLAGIEQYF. The DNA of the CDR3 is TGTGCCAGCAGCCATCAACCGGGACTAGCGGGGATCGAGCAGTACTTC. The rearrangement uses TRBV14 and TRBJ2-7, with TRBD2 matching 13 bases. Unmatched junction bases numbered 8, after V lost 3 bases and J lost 6 bases. This CDR3 region has 16 residues. Germline V gene sequence: CDR1 SGHDN, CDR2 FVKESK.

The chain uses TRBV4-1 and TRBJ2-2; maybe TRBD2 (6 bases). Germline V gene sequence: CDR1 MGHRA, CDR2 YSYEKL. V was clipped by 7 bases and J by 7 bases, with 16 bases between them. The CDR3 has 14 residues. The CDR3 loop reads CASKDREWGGELFF. The CDR3 nucleotides are TGCGCCAGCAAGGACCGGGAGTGGGGCGGGGAGCTGTTTTTT.

The rearrangement joins TRBV5-1 to TRBJ2-3; 9 bases line up with TRBD1. Germline V gene lookup returns CDR1 SGHRS and CDR2 YFSETQ. V was clipped by 2 bases and J by 2 bases; unmatched bases: 6. CDR3 length: 16 amino acids. Here the CDR3 reads CASSLEGQGPTDTQYF. In nucleotides, the CDR3 is TGCGCCAGCAGCTTAGAGGGACAGGGACCCACAGATACGCAGTATTTT.

The chain joins TRBV18 to TRBJ2-5; D is unclear. Germline-derived CDR1 and CDR2 are KGHSH and LQKENI. V lost 7 bases and J 2 bases, leaving 5 bases between the germline ends. The CDR3 extends over 11 amino acids. The DNA of the CDR3 is TGTGCCAGCTTGAGACAAGAGACCCAGTACTTC. Translation: CASLRQETQYF.

This sequence joins TRBV9 and TRBJ2-1; 9 bases map to TRBD1. Germline loops: CDR1 SGDLS, CDR2 YYNGEE. The trim removed 4 bases at V and 2 bases at J, leaving 7 bases unmatched. The CDR3 extends over 16 amino acids. The chain's CDR3 is CASSPWTGDPYNEQFF. The DNA for the CDR3 is TGTGCCAGCAGCCCCTGGACAGGGGACCCCTACAATGAGCAGTTCTTC. The complete variable domain, with remaining parts taken from reference TRBV9 and TRBJ2-1, reads DSGVTQTPKHLITATGQRVTLRCSPRSGDLSVYWYQQSLDQGLQFLIQYYNGEERAKGNILERFSAQQFPDLHSELNLSSLELGDSALYFCASSPWTGDPYNEQFFGPGTRLTVL.

This chain links TRBV21-1 with TRBJ2-3; the table calls TRBD1, which could not be checked here. TRBV21-1 is shown as a pseudogene. This CDR3 contains 18 residues. CDR3 amino acids: CASSKEIGQQGDADTQYF. The DNA for the CDR3 is TGTGCCAGCAGCAAAGAAATTGGGCAACAGGGAGACGCAGATACGCAGTATTTT.

This clone has a handful of counts. This rearrangement joins TRBV30 to TRBJ2-7; the match to TRBD2 covers 9 bases. The ends lost 0 bases at V and 7 bases at J; junction bases unmatched: 7. Germline-derived CDR1 and CDR2 are GTSNPN and SVGIG (reference sequence). This CDR3 region has 14 residues. Here the CDR3 reads CAWSVRSGRGEQYF. DNA of the CDR3: TGTGCCTGGAGTGTACGTAGCGGGAGAGGGGAGCAGTACTTC.

This clone was seen more than once but under ten times. The rearrangement links TRBV13 to TRBJ2-4; D is perhaps TRBD2 (6 bases). The CDR3 covers 17 residues. Germline CDR1 and CDR2: PRHDT and FYEKMQ (reference sequence). V lost 2 bases, J lost 5 bases, and 19 bases lay in between. The CDR3 loop is CASSLSIGSIAQNIQYF. DNA for the CDR3: TGTGCCAGCAGCTTATCGATCGGGAGCATTGCCCAAAACATTCAGTACTTC.

The chain carries TRBV6-4 and TRBJ2-1, with TRBD2 identical over 9 bases. V gave up 9 bases and J gave up 7 bases; unmatched junction bases: 7. The CDR3 totals 13 residues. Germline V gene lookup returns CDR1 MRHNA and CDR2 SNTAGT. DNA for the CDR3: TGTGCCAGTTCCGGGACTAGCACGAATGAGCAGTTCTTC. Amino acid sequence: CASSGTSTNEQFF.

The chain combines TRBV5-8 with TRBJ1-2; 7 nucleotides match TRBD1. The CDR3 sequence is 14 residues long. Unmatched junction bases numbered 7, after V lost 4 bases and J lost 4 bases. CDR1 and CDR2 (germline): SGHTS, YDEGEE. The CDR3 DNA is TGTGCCAGCAGCCGAGGACAGGACGGCTATGGCTACACCTTC. This translates into CASSRGQDGYGYTF.

This chain joins TRBV5-1 and TRBJ2-2; 8 bases fit TRBD1. The CDR3 extends over 16 amino acids. Germline V gene data show CDR1 as SGHRS and CDR2 as YFSETQ. Trimming cost V 2 bases and J 1 base; bases outside gene matches: 4. CDR3 coding DNA: TGCGCCAGCAGCTTAACAGGGGGAATGAACACCGGGGAGCTGTTTTTT. This translates into CASSLTGGMNTGELFF. Looking up the rest from reference TRBV5-1 and TRBJ2-2 gives the full variable domain: KAGVTQTPRYLIKTRGQQVTLSCSPISGHRSVSWYQQTPGQGLQFLFEYFSETQRNKGNFPGRFSGRQFSNSRSEMNVSTLELGDSALYLCASSLTGGMNTGELFFGEGSRLTVL.

V gene TRBV6-6 combines with J gene TRBJ2-7; 7 nucleotides align to TRBD1. The germline gives CDR1 MNHNY, CDR2 SVGAGI (reference sequence). CDR3 size: 14 residues. The V segment lost 7 bases and the J segment 9 bases; nucleotides outside the gene matches: 15. Here the CDR3 reads CASTAGGSAVGQYF. CDR3 nucleotide sequence: TGTGCCAGCACCGCAGGGGGTAGCGCCGTAGGGCAGTACTTC.

The chain couples TRBV7-9 to TRBJ2-7, with 8 bases fitting TRBD2. V lost 7 bases, J lost 2 bases, and 10 bases stayed unmatched. Germline CDR1 is SEHNR and CDR2 is FQNEAQ (reference sequence). CDR3 length equals 15 residues. The CDR3 region is CASIGGDSSPYEQYF. The CDR3, as DNA: TGTGCCAGCATCGGGGGGGACTCTTCTCCCTACGAGCAGTACTTC.

This clone showed up just a few times. V and J are TRBV7-6 and TRBJ2-3; perhaps TRBD1 as D (6 bases). Germline V gene lookup returns CDR1 SGHVS and CDR2 FNYEAQ. V was pared by 5 bases and J by 2 bases, with 14 bases between. This CDR3 comprises 15 residues. The CDR3 region is CASSPRQEFTDTQYF. In nucleotides, the CDR3 is TGTGCCAGCAGCCCGCGACAGGAGTTCACAGATACGCAGTATTTT.

The chain couples TRBV28 to TRBJ1-1; no clear D. This CDR3 is 13 amino acids long. V shed 5 bases and J shed 8 bases, with 15 bases lying between them. From germline, CDR1 is MDHEN and CDR2 SYDVKM. The CDR3 region has the DNA TGTGCCAGCAGTACAAATAACCCGCCAGAAGCTTTCTTT. Translation gives CASSTNNPPEAFF.

The chain has TRBV4-1 and TRBJ2-1; D is uncertain. CDR1 MGHRA and CDR2 YSYEKL come from the germline V gene. V lost 4 bases and J lost 0, with 19 bases in between. The CDR3 spans 18 residues. CDR3 in amino acids: CASSPAMGRTSSYNEQFF. The CDR3 DNA sequence: TGCGCCAGCAGCCCGGCTATGGGCAGAACCAGCTCCTACAATGAGCAGTTCTTC.

The rearrangement links TRBV5-6 to TRBJ2-5, with 7 bases identical to TRBD1. From germline, CDR1 is SGHDT and CDR2 YYEEEE. The junction had 4 bases not matched to a gene; V was cut back by 4 bases and J by 4 bases. This CDR3 has 13 amino acids. This CDR3 reads CASSRGQPETQYF. The DNA for the CDR3 is TGTGCCAGCAGCCGGGGACAGCCAGAGACCCAGTACTTC.